This T cell receptor beta chain was sequenced in a study of cytomegalovirus exposure and HLA in healthy donors listed by TCRdb under 2017. Background on the whole study: An earlier analysis of 587 of the donors reported approximately 300 Gb of sequence data and 95 million to 140 million unique TCR beta sequences obtained from 180 million or so T cells. Roughly 310 gigabases of sequencing data and 80 million or so unique TCR sequences were included in an early release covering around 600 HLA-typed donors. Among the roughly 390 genotyped donors, approximately 77% belonged to the genetic ancestry cluster associated with self-reported Caucasian donors. The study aimed to test whether cataloging public T cell receptors could reveal signatures of past pathogen exposure. The study profiled the T cell repertoires of hundreds of subjects by immunosequencing and related them to cytomegalovirus serostatus. A separate validation cohort of approximately 120 different subjects was used in addition to the 666-subject first cohort. The study combined high-throughput TCR immunosequencing, statistical association of individual TCRs with disease status, and machine learning to predict cytomegalovirus infection status. To study patterns of TCR occurrence, a later analysis re-analyzed previously published TCR beta repertoires from under 750 donors and added high-resolution HLA genotyping. Rather than drawing on any new phenotypic data, the later analysis identified candidate immune exposures from TCR beta sequences and the way those sequences occurred across donors. To decide whether each TCR beta V gene segment behaved as functional or pseudogenic, an earlier analysis of some 580 of the donors relied on high-throughput TCR beta sequencing. Donor age, sex, ethnicity and CMV serostatus were collected together with the repertoire data. A later genetic analysis used genome-wide SNP genotypes for about 60% of the 666 donors, treating that subset as a discovery cohort. Every discovery cohort repertoire had been produced on one sequencing platform. Both class I and class II loci were covered by HLA typing, at four-digit resolution. The number of donors typed differed by locus, with 629-630 for A, B, C, DRB1 and DQB1, around 520 for DQA1, 606 for DPA1, and about 450 for DPB1. Four or five DR-DQ haplotypes were handled as single units for association and clustering because linkage in the cohort was strong. On average, about 200,000 unique TCR beta nucleotide sequences were sequenced per donor among a few hundred genotyped donors of the cohort, with 15% to 20% of those sequences being non-productive.

In total, around 600 healthy bone marrow donors made up the cohort. All cohort members were sampled while nominally healthy, although unrecorded immune exposures were likely present. The donor tested CMV seronegative and was one of the 352 seronegative cohort members. A peripheral blood sample was collected from each donor, and TCR beta sequencing was performed on peripheral blood mononuclear cells. Genomic DNA was extracted from the blood cell samples with the Qiagen DNeasy Blood Extraction Kit. Library prep was done by the immunoSEQ multiplex PCR assay. A mixture of 60 forward primers for TCR Vbeta segments and 13 reverse primers for TCR Jbeta segments was used in the multiplex PCR. The CDR3 region of rearranged TCR beta genes was amplified from genomic DNA with a multiplex PCR assay. Amplified TCR beta libraries were sequenced as 87-base-pair reads on the Illumina HiSeq System. The paper's processing steps were these. A later analysis counted about 80 million unique TCR beta chains across the 670 or so repertoires, and approximately 11 million of these chains were shared by at least two donors. To remove PCR and sequencing errors, raw reads were error-corrected and collapsed into unique sequences using a nearest-neighbor algorithm that merged closely related sequences. Alignment of CDR3 sequences to IMGT reference sequences was used to assign V, D and J gene segments. For a sequence to be retained, a match of at least six nucleotides was required to both a V gene segment and a J gene segment. Rearrangements were classified as productive when the CDR3 lacked stop codons and remained in frame with V and J, and all other rearrangements were classified as non-productive. Following IMGT convention, CDR3 was defined as the stretch from the second conserved V-encoded cysteine to the conserved J-encoded phenylalanine. Sequences without an unambiguous match to a single V gene segment were excluded from the earlier analysis of approximately 560 of the donors. In an earlier analysis of 450 to 700 of the donors, V segments were called functional above 56.7% productive rearrangements and were called segregating when the between-donor standard deviation exceeded 5%. A statistical classification framework was built to diagnose cytomegalovirus status from the catalog of TCR beta chain sequences. In a later analysis, V and J genes were assigned by comparing TCR nucleotide sequences against IMGT/GENE-DB human TR gene sequences. The TCRdist pipeline was used in a later analysis to assign CDR3 sequences and most-parsimonious VDJ recombination scenarios. A later analysis defined each TCR beta chain by its CDR3 amino acid sequence plus V-gene family, and excluded reads lacking a unique V-gene family. A later analysis removed 592 highly shared, low-generation-probability nucleotide sequences to deal with suspected cross-contamination and a sequencing artifact. In a later analysis, a clonal expansion index was calculated for each public chain from normalized within-repertoire ranks of inferred template counts. Generation probabilities in a later analysis came from a VDJ recombination model fitted to out-of-frame rearrangements, and those results were checked against IGoR. Hypergeometric tests were used in a later analysis to score TCR-TCR, TCR-HLA and TCR-CMV co-occurrence, with a repertoire-size bias correction applied to the TCR pairs. To estimate false discovery rates, a later analysis permuted the HLA or CMV assignments 20 times. In a later analysis, co-occurring TCRs were grouped using DBSCAN, and TCRdist sequence similarity was added for clustering within HLA-allele-positive subsets. Co-occurrence clustering excluded repertoires with fewer than 30,000 or more than 120,000 public chains, plus five with anomalous nucleotide sharing. In TCRdb, the immuneACCESS table is reduced to in-frame sequences with V and J assigned. These tables do not hold every clone; where another copy was compared, an unresolved V gene accounts for under half, and the others remain unexplained. Clone size and the V and J calls come from that table; the DNA yielded D and trimming. Here the sample has around 150,000 clones; over 75% occur a single time. The ten largest make up 1.8% of the sample.

This clone was seen a single time. The specificity of this receptor is unknown. Base qualities were left out, and no much larger clone turns up one base away. What the work shows at the level of the full study, not this receptor alone: A cluster of highly shared sequence variants was judged likely to represent a technical artifact of the sequencing pipeline. In a later analysis, HLA-associated TCR beta chains showed more clonal expansion and lower generation probabilities than non-associated chains that were equally common. In a later analysis, the rate of TCR association differed among HLA loci, with DRB1 alleles having the most associated TCRs and HLA-C alleles having the fewest. Roughly uniform sequencing depth across donors was assumed in presence/absence analyses, although this assumption may not hold. The cohort was sequenced for TCR beta chains only, and without alpha or paired-chain data the features that could be detected were limited. A later analysis reported that several top co-occurrence clusters appeared linked to parvovirus B19, influenza, CMV and Epstein-Barr virus. Immune exposure information for the cohort was limited to CMV serostatus. Correlated functional status among segregating V segments might reflect linkage disequilibrium, but an unknown experimental factor could not be ruled out. Strong co-occurrence of HLA alleles, especially DR and DQ, made assigning TCR associations to individual alleles difficult. An association between a missense DCLRE1C variant and V-gene and J-gene trimming of TCR beta chains was found in a later genetic analysis and replicated in an independent cohort. While some public TCRs were present in many individuals, most TCR sequences turned up only very rarely across donors. The 87-base-pair reads could not distinguish some IMGT-functional V segments, including TRBV6-2 and TRBV6-3, so those segments were excluded. A later analysis associated about 17,000 TCR beta sequences with specific HLA alleles at a false discovery rate of 0.05. According to a later analysis, most CMV-associated TCR beta chains appeared to be HLA-restricted, and the HLA associations seemed to be driven largely by CMV exposure. The classifier was reported to diagnose cytomegalovirus status with high specificity and sensitivity in both the original cohort and the validation cohort. About 17 rarely observed V segments, including chromosome 9 orphons, were excluded from the earlier analysis of about 500 of the donors because counts were too low. A further reported finding was that TCR beta sequences accurately predicted the HLA-A and HLA-B alleles for most subjects in the first cohort. A later genetic analysis reported fewer N-insertions in productive TCRs among donors in an Asian-associated ancestry cluster than the roughly 640-donor mean. The authors suggested that the approach could potentially be extended to other disease states and immunological phenotypes. Because HLA typing was missing for some donors at each locus, association tests included only the typed subset. Broadly in line with IMGT annotations, most TCR beta V segments showed up in productive rearrangements about 87% or about 30% of the time in an earlier analysis of 587 of the donors. The study gave a list of over 150 TCR beta chains associated with cytomegalovirus. In vitro tests confirmed that a few of the cytomegalovirus-associated TCR beta chains recognize cytomegalovirus antigens.

The CDR3 contains 15 residues, cysteine and phenylalanine counted. CDR3 DNA only is kept here, 45 bases in frame from base 1. Trimmed from V: 4 bases; trimmed from J: 0 bases; junction bases lacking a gene match: 5. Looking up the germline V gene (reference sequence) yields CDR1 LNHDA and CDR2 SQIVND. The origin of this receptor is a middle-aged man in good health and CMV-seronegative. Source material: PBMCs. The chain was built from TRBV19 and TRBJ1-1; 7 bases in the junction line up with TRBD1. Here the CDR3 is given as CASSTGQLLNTEAFF. The nucleotides are TGTGCCAGTAGTACGGGACAGCTTTTGAACACTGAAGCTTTCTTT. With all but the CDR3 taken from the reference TRBV19 and TRBJ1-1 genes, the full variable domain is: DGGITQSPKYLFRKEGQNVTLSCEQNLNHDAMYWYRQDPGQGLRLIYYSQIVNDFQKGDIAEGYSVSREKKESFPLTVTSAQKNPTAFYLCASSTGQLLNTEAFFGQGTRLTVV.